These 6 T cell receptor beta chains share one sample of origin, sequenced in a study of T cell responses to AZD1222 COVID-19 vaccine. Some clones are missing from TCRdb's copy, which holds only in-frame ones; the method was immunoSEQ multiplex PCR. Counted here are 60,000 to 85,000 clones, 70% to 80% occurring once; the ten biggest clones make up 27%. The material was peripheral blood, obtained 28 days after the second dose of the MenACWY control vaccine. These receptors were collected from an adult who received the MenACWY meningococcal vaccine as a control.

A note on this clone: The germline gene is not matched at one end of the junction; a read error may be the cause. The chain uses TRBV12-3 or TRBV12-4 and TRBJ1-5; 9 bases are a match to TRBD1. This CDR3 spans 13 amino acids. The CDR3 DNA reads as TGTGCCAGCAGCACTACCAGACAGGGGGTGATGAGGTTT. Its protein product is CASSTTRQGVMRF.

This clone has just a few counts. The genes are TRBV2 and TRBJ2-1; no definite D call. Trimming removed 7 bases from V and 0 bases from J, with 10 bases in between. Germline V CDR1 and CDR2: SNHLY, FYNNEI. The CDR3 extends over 14 amino acids. CDR3 nucleotide sequence: TGTGCCAGCAAGTACGATAGCTCCTACAATGAGCAGTTCTTC. This codes for CASKYDSSYNEQFF.

The chain is built from TRBV28 and TRBJ1-2; D is uncertain. Trimming removed 5 bases from V and 0 bases from J, with 13 bases in between. The CDR3 sequence is 15 residues long. In germline, CDR1 is MDHEN, CDR2 SYDVKM. CDR3 coding DNA: TGTGCCAGCAGTCCCCATTCGGTAGCTAACTATGGCTACACCTTC. Translating it yields CASSPHSVANYGYTF.

This clone has a handful of counts. The chain combines TRBV30 with TRBJ1-6; 7 bases map to TRBD1. The CDR3 has 14 amino acids. The ends lost 3 bases at V and 7 bases at J; junction bases unmatched: 6. Looked up from germline, CDR1 is GTSNPN and CDR2 is SVGIG (reference sequence). CDR3 sequence (DNA): TGTGCCTGGAGGCGCGGGACAGTCAATTCACCCCTCCACTTT. Translation: CAWRRGTVNSPLHF.

This chain links TRBV6-5 with TRBJ2-1; no reliable D call. Germline V gene data show CDR1 as MNHEY and CDR2 as SVGAGI. Trimming removed 3 bases from V and 3 bases from J, with 9 bases in between. The CDR3 runs to 14 residues. CDR3: CASSYGADYNEQFF. CDR3 DNA sequence: TGTGCCAGCAGTTATGGAGCAGACTACAATGAGCAGTTCTTC.

The genes are TRBV7-2 and TRBJ2-5; D ambiguous. Trimming took off 1 base at V and 1 base at J, with 16 bases between the two ends. The CDR3 is 17 residues long. The V gene's germline CDR1 is SGHTA and CDR2 FQGNSA. In nucleotides, the CDR3 is TGTGCCAGCAGCTTAGGACCGGGCGATGTTCTCCAAGAGACCCAGTACTTC. It is translated as CASSLGPGDVLQETQYF.